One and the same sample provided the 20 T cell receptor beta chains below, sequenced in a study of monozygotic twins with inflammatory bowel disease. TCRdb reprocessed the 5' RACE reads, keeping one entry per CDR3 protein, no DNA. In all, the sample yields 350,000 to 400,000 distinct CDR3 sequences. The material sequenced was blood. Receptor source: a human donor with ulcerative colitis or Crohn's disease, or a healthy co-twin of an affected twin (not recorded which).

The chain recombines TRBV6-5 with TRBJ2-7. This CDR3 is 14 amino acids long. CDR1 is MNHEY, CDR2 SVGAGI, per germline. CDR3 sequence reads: CASSYSSASYEQYF.

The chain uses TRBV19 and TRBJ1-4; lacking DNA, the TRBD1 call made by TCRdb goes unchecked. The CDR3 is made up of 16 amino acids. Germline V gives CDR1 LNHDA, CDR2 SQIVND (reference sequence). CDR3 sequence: CASPDPRQGEREKLFF.

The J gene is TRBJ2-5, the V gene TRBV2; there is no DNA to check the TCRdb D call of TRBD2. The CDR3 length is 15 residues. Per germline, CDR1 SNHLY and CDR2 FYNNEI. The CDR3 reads CASRETSGGKETQYF.

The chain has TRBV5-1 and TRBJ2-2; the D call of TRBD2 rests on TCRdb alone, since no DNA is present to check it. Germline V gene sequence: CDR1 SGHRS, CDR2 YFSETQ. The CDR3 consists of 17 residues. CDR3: CASTPTLGEGSTGALFF.

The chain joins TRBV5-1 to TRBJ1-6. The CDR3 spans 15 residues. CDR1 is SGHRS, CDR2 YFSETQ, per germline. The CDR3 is CASSLAESPNSPLHF.

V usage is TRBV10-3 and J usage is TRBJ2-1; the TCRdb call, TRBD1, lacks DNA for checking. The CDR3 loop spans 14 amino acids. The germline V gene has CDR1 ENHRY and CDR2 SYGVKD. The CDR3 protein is CAISEQGAYNEQFF.

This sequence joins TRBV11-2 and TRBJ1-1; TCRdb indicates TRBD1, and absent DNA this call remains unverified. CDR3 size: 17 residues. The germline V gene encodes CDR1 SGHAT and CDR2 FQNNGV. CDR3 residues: CASSLAFTRTKNTEAFF.

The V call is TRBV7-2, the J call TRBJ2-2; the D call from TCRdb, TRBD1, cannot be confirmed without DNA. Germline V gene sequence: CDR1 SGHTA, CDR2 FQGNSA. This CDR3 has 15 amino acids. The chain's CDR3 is CASSQVRGSPGELFF.

CDR3 residues: CASSPTGHSANTGELFF. The V gene is TRBV18, the J gene TRBJ2-2. The CDR3 spans 17 residues. Germline-derived CDR1 and CDR2 are KGHSH and LQKENI.

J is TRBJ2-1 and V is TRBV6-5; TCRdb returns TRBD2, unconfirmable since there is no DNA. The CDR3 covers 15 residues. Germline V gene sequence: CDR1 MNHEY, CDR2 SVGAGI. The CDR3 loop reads CASSYGTSGVFEQFF.

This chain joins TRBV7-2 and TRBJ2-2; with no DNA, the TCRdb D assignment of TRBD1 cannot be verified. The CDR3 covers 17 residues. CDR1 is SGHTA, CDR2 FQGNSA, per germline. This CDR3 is CASSLAGQGASTGELFF.

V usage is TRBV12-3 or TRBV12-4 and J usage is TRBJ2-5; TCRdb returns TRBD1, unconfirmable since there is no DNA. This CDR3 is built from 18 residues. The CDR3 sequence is CASTLRWGQGRIQETQYF.

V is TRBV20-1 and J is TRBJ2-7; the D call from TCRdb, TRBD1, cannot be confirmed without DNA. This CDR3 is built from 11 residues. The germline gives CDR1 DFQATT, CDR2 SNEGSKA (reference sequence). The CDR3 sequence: CSARDVGQEAF.

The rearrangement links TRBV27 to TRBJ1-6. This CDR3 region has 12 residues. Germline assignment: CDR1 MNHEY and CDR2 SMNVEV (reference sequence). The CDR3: CVSSLVASPLHF.

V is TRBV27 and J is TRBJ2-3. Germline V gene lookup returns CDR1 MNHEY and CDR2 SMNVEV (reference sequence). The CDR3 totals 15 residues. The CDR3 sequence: CASSLEHPNTDTQYF.

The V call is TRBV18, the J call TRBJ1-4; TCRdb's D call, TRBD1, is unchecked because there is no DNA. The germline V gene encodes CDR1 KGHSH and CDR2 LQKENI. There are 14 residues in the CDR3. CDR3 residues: CASSPQQGWEKLFF. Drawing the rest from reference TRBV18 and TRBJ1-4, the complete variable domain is NAGVMQNPRHLVRRRGQEARLRCSPMKGHSHVYWYRQLPEEGLKFMVYLQKENIIDESGMPKERFSAEFPKEGPSILRIQQVVRGDSAAYFCASSPQQGWEKLFFGSGTQLSVL.

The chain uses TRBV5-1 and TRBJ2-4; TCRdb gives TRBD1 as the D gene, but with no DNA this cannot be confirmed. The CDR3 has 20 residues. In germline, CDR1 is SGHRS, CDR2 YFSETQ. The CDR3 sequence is CASSHYPNTGESVAKNIQYF. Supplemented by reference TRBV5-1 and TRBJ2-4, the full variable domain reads KAGVTQTPRYLIKTRGQQVTLSCSPISGHRSVSWYQQTPGQGLQFLFEYFSETQRNKGNFPGRFSGRQFSNSRSEMNVSTLELGDSALYLCASSHYPNTGESVAKNIQYFGAGTRLSVL.

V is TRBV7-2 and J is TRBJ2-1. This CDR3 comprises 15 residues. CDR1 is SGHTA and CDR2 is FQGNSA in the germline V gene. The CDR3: CASSPATISYNEQFF.

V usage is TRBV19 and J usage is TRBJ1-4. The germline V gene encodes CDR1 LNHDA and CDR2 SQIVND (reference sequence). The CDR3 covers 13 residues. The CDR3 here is CASRFRLGSKLFF.

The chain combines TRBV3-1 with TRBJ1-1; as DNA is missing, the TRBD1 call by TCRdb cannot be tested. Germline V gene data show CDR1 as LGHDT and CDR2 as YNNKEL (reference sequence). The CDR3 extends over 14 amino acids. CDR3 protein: CASSQAGYRTEAFF.